The rows below give T cell receptor beta chains drawn from one sample of a study of cytotoxic CD8 clonotypes in ibrutinib-treated CLL. Sequencing was performed with immunoSEQ multiplex PCR; in TCRdb, only in-frame clones are kept and a portion is missing. Of 15,000 to 20,000 clones in the sample, about 81% were seen once. The source was PBMCs, collected before ibrutinib treatment. These receptors came from a human donor with chronic lymphocytic leukemia. Each CDR3 is given with its conserved first and last residue. A D gene is named only where the DNA matches it firmly. Clone sizes are given selectively: once, few, many, or a class where the clone is expanded.

D	size	V	J	DNA	CDR3
TRBD1	-	TRBV5-1	TRBJ2-1	TGCGCCAGCAGCTTGGAACCAATCGGACAGGGGGTTCGCGGTGAGCAGTTCTTC	CASSLEPIGQGVRGEQFF
-	-	TRBV7-3	TRBJ2-3	TGTGCCAGCACCATCGGGGGGCGGGAAGATACGCAGTATTTT	CASTIGGREDTQYF
-	-	TRBV30	TRBJ2-5	TGTGCCTGGAGTCCGTACCCGGAGGGGCGAGGAACCCAGTACTTC	CAWSPYPEGRGTQYF
-	once	TRBV14	TRBJ2-3	TGTGCCAGCAGCCAAGATCGGACGGGCACAGATACGCAGTATTTT	CASSQDRTGTDTQYF
TRBD1	-	TRBV23-1	TRBJ1-4	TGCGCCAGCAGTCGACCAGGGGGCAGACTGTTTTTT	CASSRPGGRLFF
TRBD1	few	TRBV7-9	TRBJ1-5	TGTGCCAGCAGCTTAGCCGGGACAGGAAATCAGCCCCAGCATTTT	CASSLAGTGNQPQHF
TRBD2	-	TRBV28	TRBJ2-7	TGTGCCAGCAGTTTCATACTAGCGGCTTACGAGCAGTACTTC	CASSFILAAYEQYF
-	-	TRBV11-2	TRBJ1-1	TGTGCCAGCAGTTTTGCGGAGAACACTGAAGCTTTCTTT	CASSFAENTEAFF
-	-	TRBV19	TRBJ1-1	TGTGCCAGTAGTATAGGCCCCGGGGACACTGAAGCTTTCTTT	CASSIGPGDTEAFF
TRBD2	-	TRBV29-1	TRBJ2-1	TGCAGCGTTGAACGGGGGGACAATGAGCAGTTCTTC	CSVERGDNEQFF
-	-	TRBV27	TRBJ2-7	TGTGCCAGCAGTTGGGGGGGCGGTATCCACGAGCAGTACTTC	CASSWGGGIHEQYF
-	-	TRBV4-1	TRBJ1-5	TGCGCCAGCAGCCGGGTTTTGGTGTGGGGGAATCAGCCCCAGCATTTT	CASSRVLVWGNQPQHF
-	-	TRBV15	TRBJ2-3	TGTGCCACCAGCAGGAGTGACGGAATAGATACGCAGTATTTT	CATSRSDGIDTQYF
-	-	TRBV28	TRBJ2-7	TGTGCCAGCAGTTTATACGGCGGCGGGGACCGCTCCTACGAGCAGTACTTC	CASSLYGGGDRSYEQYF
-	-	TRBV28	TRBJ1-2	TGTGCCAGCAGTTTATCAGGGGCGCAAGTCGGAGGCTACACCTTC	CASSLSGAQVGGYTF
TRBD1	-	TRBV7-9	TRBJ2-2	TGTGCCAGCAGCTTACGGGACAGGTACACACGGAACACCGGGGAGCTGTTTTTT	CASSLRDRYTRNTGELFF
-	-	TRBV29-1	TRBJ2-7	TGCAGCGTTTTCGGGACGGGATCTCTCTACGAGCAGTACTTC	CSVFGTGSLYEQYF
TRBD1	-	TRBV4-1	TRBJ2-7	TGCGCCAGCAGCCACGGGACAGGGAGCTCCTACGAGCAGTACTTC	CASSHGTGSSYEQYF
-	-	TRBV5-1	TRBJ2-5	TGCGCCAGCAGCTGGGGCCGGGACCAAGAGACCCAGTACTTC	CASSWGRDQETQYF
TRBD1	-	TRBV19	TRBJ1-2	TGTGCCAGTAGTACTCTATCAGGGGGCGCCTGGGGCTACACCTTC	CASSTLSGGAWGYTF
-	-	TRBV18	TRBJ1-1	TGTGCCAGCTCACCGGGAGAGAACACTGAAGCTTTCTTT	CASSPGENTEAFF
-	-	TRBV6-4	TRBJ2-2	TGTGCCAGCAGTGACGACTGGGGCACCGGGGAGCTGTTTTTT	CASSDDWGTGELFF
TRBD1	-	TRBV7-9	TRBJ1-2	TGTGCCAGCAGCCTTTCCCGGACAGGGGGCGACTATGGCTACACCTTC	CASSLSRTGGDYGYTF
TRBD2	once	TRBV27	TRBJ2-1	TGTGCCAGCAGCCCCCCAAGATCCCTAGCGGATCAGAATGAGCAGTTCTTC	CASSPPRSLADQNEQFF
TRBD1	-	TRBV9	TRBJ2-2	TGTGCCAGCAGCTGGCCACTGACAGGGAGTGACGGGGAGCTGTTTTTT	CASSWPLTGSDGELFF
-	-	TRBV30	TRBJ2-7	TGTGCCTGGAGTTCGGGGATCTACGAGCAGTACTTC	CAWSSGIYEQYF
-	-	TRBV27	TRBJ2-1	TGTGCCAGTCGGCCCTGGGGGGAGTCGAACAATGAGCAGTTCTTC	CASRPWGESNNEQFF
-	-	TRBV18	TRBJ2-1	TGTGCCAGCTCACTCGGGACCTACAATGAGCAGTTCTTC	CASSLGTYNEQFF
-	-	TRBV5-4	TRBJ2-2	TGTGCCAGCAGCTTGCTTCTGTCCGAAGGGGAGCTGTTTTTT	CASSLLLSEGELFF
-	few	TRBV7-3	TRBJ2-2	TGTGCCAGCAGCTTAACCCAGGGCGGGAACACCGGGGAGCTGTTTTTT	CASSLTQGGNTGELFF
TRBD2	-	TRBV7-3	TRBJ2-1	TGTGCCAGCAGCTCGACAAGGGCCTCGGGGGGTGAGCAGTTCTTC	CASSSTRASGGEQFF
-	-	TRBV27	TRBJ2-7	TGTGCCAGCAGTTTTGGACAGACAGGCTCCTACGAGCAGTACTTC	CASSFGQTGSYEQYF
-	-	TRBV7-2	TRBJ1-1	TGTGCCAGCAGCCAAGGACAGCTTTTGAACACTGAAGCTTTCTTT	CASSQGQLLNTEAFF
TRBD1	-	TRBV19	TRBJ2-5	TGTGCCAGTAGTACGGGACAGCAAGAGACCCAGTACTTC	CASSTGQQETQYF
TRBD2	once	TRBV11-2	TRBJ2-1	TGTGCCAGCAGCTTAGTCCTCGGGGTAGCGGGAGGAAATGAGCAGTTCTTC	CASSLVLGVAGGNEQFF
-	-	TRBV5-4	TRBJ1-1	TGTGCCAGCGGCCGGGGGGGGGAGATGAACACTGAAGCTTTCTTT	CASGRGGEMNTEAFF
-	few	TRBV28	TRBJ2-7	TGTGCCAGCAGCCAGACGGTCCGGGAGTGGGAGCAGTACTTC	CASSQTVREWEQYF
-	-	TRBV11-2	TRBJ2-1	TGTGCCAGCAGCTTATCAGGGCTCTACAATGAGCAGTTCTTC	CASSLSGLYNEQFF
TRBD2	-	TRBV7-2	TRBJ2-7	TGTGCCAGCAGCTTTACTAGCGGACCTTACGAGCAGTACTTC	CASSFTSGPYEQYF
TRBD1	-	TRBV30	TRBJ2-7	TGTGCCTGGAGTCCAAACCGGGACAGCCGAAGGTACTTC	CAWSPNRDSRRYF
-	-	TRBV20-1	TRBJ2-1	TGCAGTGCCAGAGACCCCGTCGGGCAGTTCTTC	CSARDPVGQFF
-	-	TRBV5-1	TRBJ2-7	TGCGCCAGCAGCTTGGCCAGGGCGGACGAGCAGTACTTC	CASSLARADEQYF
TRBD2	-	TRBV5-4	TRBJ2-7	TGTGCCAGCAGCTCTAGCGGGAAAGGCCGCGAGCAGTACTTC	CASSSSGKGREQYF
-	few	TRBV19	TRBJ2-2	TGTGCCAGTAGTATACAGGAGAACACCGGGGAGCTGTTTTTT	CASSIQENTGELFF
TRBD2	-	TRBV6-5	TRBJ2-3	TGTGCCAGCAGTTACTCGGGAGCGGGGAATGCGGATACGCAGTATTTT	CASSYSGAGNADTQYF
TRBD1	-	TRBV5-4	TRBJ1-5	TGTGCCAGCAGCTCTGGCATTGGGACAGGGGGACAGCCCCAGCATTTT	CASSSGIGTGGQPQHF
TRBD2	-	TRBV19	TRBJ2-5	TGTGCCAGCACTAGCGGGAGGCTAAAACAAGAGACCCAGTACTTC	CASTSGRLKQETQYF
TRBD1	-	TRBV2	TRBJ2-7	TGTGCCAGCAGTGATTCCCTCGGACAGGGTCTCGTCTTC	CASSDSLGQGLVF
TRBD2	-	TRBV14	TRBJ2-7	TGTGCCAGCAGCCATGGGACTAGCGGAATCTACGAGCAGTACTTC	CASSHGTSGIYEQYF
TRBD1	-	TRBV5-1	TRBJ2-3	TGCGCCAGCAGCCAGAAATGGACAGGTAGCACAGATACGCAGTATTTT	CASSQKWTGSTDTQYF
-	-	TRBV11-2	TRBJ2-7	TGTGCCAGCAGCCCCCGCTCCTACGAGCAGTACTTC	CASSPRSYEQYF
-	-	TRBV28	TRBJ2-7	TGTGCCAGCAGCCCAAGCTCCTACGAGCAGTACTTC	CASSPSSYEQYF
-	-	TRBV11-2	TRBJ1-1	TGTGCCAGCAGCTTAGATCTTGCGGGGAGCATGAACACTGAAGCTTTCTTT	CASSLDLAGSMNTEAFF
-	-	TRBV9	TRBJ1-4	TGTGCCAGCAGCGTAGGAACTAATGAAAAACTGTTTTTT	CASSVGTNEKLFF
-	few	TRBV7-3	TRBJ2-1	TGTGCCAGCAGTATAACGGGGAACGCCTACAATGAGCAGTTCTTC	CASSITGNAYNEQFF